This T cell receptor (beta chain) was recorded in a study of identical twins. Study results and caveats: Out-of-frame alpha sequences shared by twins were enriched for low generation probability. Out-of-frame TCR alpha sharing observed in monozygotic twins exceeded model estimates. Where beta out-of-frame sequences were concerned, excess twin sharing was weaker.

Losses at the gene ends were 3 bases for V and 7 bases for J; bases not matched to a gene: 6. The germline gives CDR1 SGHRS, CDR2 YFSETQ. The CDR3 totals 15 residues. As to this clonotype: As yet, its antigen is unknown.

Unique molecular identifiers were present on cDNA, and template switching added a universal primer site. TCRdb used MiXCR to reprocess the 5' RACE reads, holding one entry per CDR3 protein. This table holds more than 1.5 million distinct CDR3 sequences, about 31% found once. This TCR derives from a newborn girl in good health. This chain connects TRBV5-1 to TRBJ2-7, with TRBD2 matching 14 bases. The source material was cord blood. The CDR3 loop is CASSSGLAGEYEQYF. The CDR3 DNA is TGCGCCAGCAGCTCGGGACTAGCGGGGGAGTATGAGCAGTACTTC.